The 27 T cell receptor beta chains given below trace back to one sample, sequenced in a study of spatial heterogeneity in lung cancer. Regarding time point: sample taken at primary tumor resection. TCRdb re-called the 5' RACE reads through MiXCR, storing one row per CDR3 protein. This sample yields 1,500 or so distinct CDR3 sequences, of which 10% to 13% are seen a single time; roughly a fifth belongs to the top ten. Their target antigens are unknown. Whole-study findings and limits: The number of expanded tumor alpha and beta chains correlated with mutation number.

Sequencing was performed on lung tumor tissue, taken at surgery. The receptors come from a male donor with early-stage non-small cell lung cancer.

The CDR3 loop reads CASSLGNSGGTDTQYF. The CDR3 DNA is TGTGCCAGCAGCTTAGGGAACAGCGGGGGCACAGATACGCAGTATTTT. This chain connects TRBV7-2 to TRBJ2-3; 7 bases are shared with TRBD2. The CDR3 runs 16 residues. CDR1 SGHTA and CDR2 FQGNSA come from the germline V gene. After removal of 1 base from V and 1 base from J, the junction contained 5 bases not matched to a gene.

By its share, this clonotype is medium-sized. V gene TRBV9 combines with J gene TRBJ1-2, with a weak D call TRBD1 (6 bases). The germline V gene has CDR1 SGDLS and CDR2 YYNGEE. The CDR3 runs to 15 residues. Trimming removed 3 bases at V and 4 bases at J, with 16 bases between. This CDR3 reads CASSANQQGPYGYTF. The CDR3 DNA reads as TGTGCCAGCAGCGCTAACCAACAGGGACCCTATGGCTACACCTTC.

By share of the sample, this clonotype is medium-sized (0.01 to 0.1%). V gene TRBV10-3 combines with J gene TRBJ2-7; TRBD1 matches at 8 bases. V was pared by 0 bases and J by 3 bases, with 1 base of the junction left unmatched. The CDR3 is 14 amino acids. Germline V gene data show CDR1 as ENHRY and CDR2 as SYGVKD. The CDR3 is CAISESTGDYEQYF. CDR3 sequence (DNA): TGTGCCATCAGTGAGTCGACAGGGGACTACGAGCAGTACTTC.

This clonotype is labeled as medium-sized. The chain links TRBV20-1 to TRBJ2-7; 10 nucleotides line up with TRBD2. The germline V gene has CDR1 DFQATT and CDR2 SNEGSKA (reference sequence). This CDR3 has 13 residues. The J segment lost 3 bases and the V segment lost 3 bases, leaving 2 bases of the junction unmatched. This CDR3 is CSARWTSGYEQYF. CDR3 in DNA: TGCAGTGCTAGGTGGACTAGCGGCTACGAGCAGTACTTC.

This clonotype ranks as medium-sized (0.01 to 0.1%). The chain is built from TRBV7-8 and TRBJ2-5, with D possibly TRBD2 on 6 matching bases. Germline V gene data show CDR1 as SGHVS and CDR2 as FQNEAQ. V dropped 1 base and J dropped 4 bases, with 10 bases sitting between them. There are 14 residues in the CDR3. The CDR3 DNA is TGTGCCAGCAGCTTAGATACGGGAGCAGAGACCCAGTACTTC. This encodes CASSLDTGAETQYF.

By share of the sample, this clonotype is medium-sized (0.01 to 0.1%). This chain joins TRBV7-2 and TRBJ2-1; a weak D match, TRBD2 (6 bases). The CDR3 covers 15 residues. Germline CDR1 is SGHTA and CDR2 is FQGNSA. Deletions cut 4 bases from V and 3 bases from J, with 13 bases between. The CDR3 is CASSSRDSFYNEQFF. The CDR3 DNA sequence: TGTGCCAGCAGCTCCCGGGACTCGTTCTACAATGAGCAGTTCTTC.

This clonotype was seen at least ten times. This chain uses TRBV28 with TRBJ2-7, with TRBD1 identical over 7 bases. Germline trimming cut 6 bases from V and 2 bases from J; bases unmatched to any gene: 7. Looked up from germline, CDR1 is MDHEN and CDR2 is SYDVKM. This CDR3 is 14 amino acids long. CDR3 loop: CASRRTGGAYEQYF. CDR3 DNA: TGTGCCAGCAGAAGGACAGGAGGAGCCTACGAGCAGTACTTC.

In this sample, this clonotype is medium-sized. The rearrangement uses TRBV5-4 and TRBJ2-3, with 10 bases identical to TRBD2. The length of the CDR3 is 17 residues. J was trimmed by 2 bases and V by 0 bases; bases with no gene match: 6. The germline CDR1 and CDR2 sequences are SGHNT and YYREEE (reference sequence). In DNA form, the CDR3 reads TGTGCCAGCAGCTTGGGTTCTAGCGGGAGACTCACAGATACGCAGTATTTT. It encodes CASSLGSSGRLTDTQYF.

In its sample, this clonotype was seen many times. The CDR3 loop reads CASSFGGESYNEQFF. In nucleotides, the CDR3 is TGTGCCAGCAGTTTCGGCGGGGAATCCTACAATGAGCAGTTCTTC. The chain is built from TRBV28 and TRBJ2-1, with D possibly matching TRBD2 (6 bases). CDR3 length: 15 residues. Germline CDR1 reads MDHEN; CDR2 reads SYDVKM. V lost 3 bases to trimming and J lost 1 base, with 10 bases between them.

The chain combines TRBV11-1 with TRBJ2-1; 7 bases are shared with TRBD1. CDR3 length: 14 amino acids. The junction had 4 bases not matched to a gene; V was cut back by 8 bases and J by 0 bases. Germline V CDR1 and CDR2: SGHAT, FQDESV (reference sequence). The CDR3 here is CASVRDSSYNEQFF. The CDR3, as DNA: TGTGCCAGCGTCCGGGACAGCTCCTACAATGAGCAGTTCTTC. The variable domain in full, completed from reference TRBV11-1 and TRBJ2-1, reads EAEVAQSPRYKITEKSQAVAFWCDPISGHATLYWYRQILGQGPELLVQFQDESVVDDSQLPKDRFSAERLKGVDSTLKIQPAELGDSAMYLCASVRDSSYNEQFFGPGTRLTVL.

By share of the sample, this clonotype is large. V usage is TRBV5-1 and J usage is TRBJ2-2; D gene unclear. Germline V gives CDR1 SGHRS, CDR2 YFSETQ. Deletions cut 1 base from V and 3 bases from J, with 10 bases between. This CDR3 is built from 15 residues. CDR3 in DNA: TGCGCCAGCAGCTTGAGAACAACCGACACCGGGGAGCTGTTTTTT. Its translation: CASSLRTTDTGELFF. The full variable domain, with the rest looked up from reference TRBV5-1 and TRBJ2-2, is KAGVTQTPRYLIKTRGQQVTLSCSPISGHRSVSWYQQTPGQGLQFLFEYFSETQRNKGNFPGRFSGRQFSNSRSEMNVSTLELGDSALYLCASSLRTTDTGELFFGEGSRLTVL.

The rearrangement links TRBV6-6 to TRBJ2-7, with 8 bases lining up with TRBD2. The V and J ends lost 4 bases and 2 bases, in that order; junction bases with no gene match: 4. This CDR3 region has 14 residues. The V gene's germline CDR1 is MNHNY and CDR2 SVGAGI (reference sequence). CDR3 loop: CASSWTSSPYEQYF. The DNA for the CDR3 is TGTGCCAGCAGTTGGACTAGCAGCCCCTACGAGCAGTACTTC.

Sample share makes this clonotype medium-sized. The V call is TRBV30, the J call TRBJ2-1, with D unresolved. CDR1 GTSNPN and CDR2 SVGIG come from the germline V gene (reference sequence). The V end lost 0 bases, the J end lost 3 bases, and 6 bases lay between the germline ends. The CDR3 has 13 residues. The CDR3 DNA sequence: TGTGCCTGGAGTGTAAACCTCTACAATGAGCAGTTCTTC. This encodes CAWSVNLYNEQFF.

The chain has TRBV6-1 and TRBJ2-1; TRBD2 might be the D (6 bases). CDR3 size: 15 residues. Trimming cost V 5 bases and J 0 bases, with 11 bases left between them. Germline V gene data show CDR1 as MNHNS and CDR2 as SASEGT. Here the CDR3 DNA reads TGTGCCAGCAGTCGCGCGGGAAGCTCCTACAATGAGCAGTTCTTC. Translation gives CASSRAGSSYNEQFF.

In its sample, this clonotype is medium-sized. V is TRBV27 and J is TRBJ2-1, with 11 bases aligning to TRBD2. Germline CDR1 is MNHEY and CDR2 is SMNVEV (reference sequence). V trimming: 6 bases; J trimming: 2 bases; junction bases outside the gene matches: 0. This CDR3 has 14 amino acids. The CDR3 protein is CASRTSGAYNEQFF. The CDR3 DNA is TGTGCCAGCAGGACTAGCGGGGCCTACAATGAGCAGTTCTTC.

CDR3 sequence: CASSLDQWAAEAFF. Here the CDR3 DNA reads TGTGCCAGCAGTTTGGACCAATGGGCCGCTGAAGCTTTCTTT. The chain is built from TRBV28 and TRBJ1-1; D remains ambiguous. Germline lookup yields CDR1 MDHEN and CDR2 SYDVKM. The V and J ends lost 3 bases and 6 bases respectively, with 14 bases between them. The CDR3 is 14 amino acids. Using reference TRBV28 and TRBJ1-1 for the parts outside the CDR3, the full variable domain is DVKVTQSSRYLVKRTGEKVFLECVQDMDHENMFWYRQDPGLGLRLIYFSYDVKMKEKGDIPEGYSVSREKKERFSLILESASTNQTSMYLCASSLDQWAAEAFFGQGTRLTVV.

This clonotype came up a few times. The rearrangement uses TRBV28 and TRBJ1-1; D is uncertain. CDR3 length equals 13 residues. The V end lost 3 bases, the J end lost 0 bases, and 5 bases lay between the germline ends. In germline, CDR1 is MDHEN, CDR2 SYDVKM. As DNA, the CDR3 is TGTGCCAGCAGTTTCGGAATGAACACTGAAGCTTTCTTT. Amino acids: CASSFGMNTEAFF.

This clonotype is categorized as medium-sized. The V and J genes are TRBV20-1 and TRBJ2-1; 14 nucleotides align to TRBD2. The CDR3 is made up of 15 amino acids. Germline V lookup: CDR1 DFQATT, CDR2 SNEGSKA (reference sequence). Germline trimming cut 4 bases from V and 4 bases from J; bases unmatched to any gene: 3. Here the CDR3 DNA reads TGCAGTGCTACGAGACTAGCGGGAGGGTACAATGAGCAGTTCTTC. This codes for CSATRLAGGYNEQFF.

By its share, this clonotype is medium-sized. V gene TRBV16 combines with J gene TRBJ1-5; D is ambiguous. The CDR3 is made up of 13 amino acids. Germline V lookup: CDR1 KGHSY, CDR2 FQNENV. Trimming shortened V by 2 bases and J by 4 bases, and 6 bases separated the two germline ends. Written as DNA, the CDR3 is TGTGCCAGCAGCCAACAGGTTAATCAGCCCCAGCATTTT. This gives the protein CASSQQVNQPQHF.

Relative to its sample, this clonotype is medium-sized. J is TRBJ2-2 and V is TRBV18; D is undetermined. Between the trimmed V and J ends, which lost 3 bases and 4 bases, there was a span of 12 bases. Per germline, CDR1 KGHSH and CDR2 LQKENI. This CDR3 comprises 15 residues. DNA of the CDR3: TGTGCCAGCTCACCGAATGACGGATTCACCGGGGAGCTGTTTTTT. It translates to CASSPNDGFTGELFF.

In the case of this clonotype: A much larger clone lies a single base off, so this may be a read error. CDR3 coding DNA: TGTGTCAGCAGCCAACATGGGACAGGGAAGTCCTACGAGCAGTACTTC. It yields the protein CVSSQHGTGKSYEQYF. This sequence joins TRBV27 and TRBJ2-7; TRBD1 aligns across 9 bases. Germline-derived CDR1 and CDR2 are MNHEY and SMNVEV (reference sequence). This CDR3 is 16 amino acids long.

V usage is TRBV3-1 and J usage is TRBJ1-5; 10 bases are a match to TRBD1. Germline V gene data show CDR1 as LGHDT and CDR2 as YNNKEL (reference sequence). Trimming at V came to 4 bases and at J to 7 bases, leaving 4 bases not matched to a gene. The CDR3 is 14 amino acids. The CDR3 coding sequence is TGTGCCAGCAGCCGAGGGACAGGGGACCAGCCCCAGCATTTT. Amino acid sequence: CASSRGTGDQPQHF.

In this sample, this clonotype is medium-sized. The V gene is TRBV7-9, the J gene TRBJ1-1, with TRBD1 as a possible D gene (6 bases). Trimming removed 4 bases from V and 2 bases from J, with 11 bases in between. Germline V gene data show CDR1 as SEHNR and CDR2 as FQNEAQ (reference sequence). The CDR3 totals 14 residues. This chain's CDR3 is CASSSTGFNTEAFF. CDR3 nucleotides: TGTGCCAGCAGCTCTACAGGGTTTAACACTGAAGCTTTCTTT.

This clonotype is medium-sized (0.01 to 0.1%). The gene calls are TRBV5-4 and TRBJ1-2, with 9 bases matching TRBD1. Trimming removed 0 bases from V and 4 bases from J; junction bases left unmatched: 7. The CDR3 totals 16 residues. CDR1 is SGHNT, CDR2 YYREEE, per germline (reference sequence). The CDR3: CASSLAYPGQGYGYTF. Here the CDR3 DNA reads TGTGCCAGCAGCTTGGCATATCCGGGACAGGGCTATGGCTACACCTTC.

By proportion, this clonotype is medium-sized (0.01 to 0.1%). The gene calls are TRBV29-1 and TRBJ2-1, with 7 bases that match TRBD2. There are 17 residues in the CDR3. Losses at the gene ends were 2 bases for V and 3 bases for J; bases not matched to a gene: 13. Germline CDR1 and CDR2: SQVTM and ANQGSEA. In DNA, the CDR3 is TGCAGCGTTGAAATAGGGCTGCGGGAGAGTTTCTACAATGAGCAGTTCTTC. It is translated as CSVEIGLRESFYNEQFF.

This clonotype was counted ten times or more. This rearrangement joins TRBV28 to TRBJ1-4, with a possible D match to TRBD1 (6 bases). The germline V gene encodes CDR1 MDHEN and CDR2 SYDVKM. CDR3 length equals 16 residues. Trimming left V 4 bases short and J 6 bases short, with 18 bases between. CDR3 in amino acids: CASSYLQGTPDEKLFF. DNA for the CDR3: TGTGCCAGCAGTTACTTACAGGGAACGCCAGATGAAAAACTGTTTTTT.

This clonotype is categorized as medium-sized. The V and J genes are TRBV7-9 and TRBJ2-1; D remains unclear. Per the germline V gene, CDR1 is SEHNR and CDR2 is FQNEAQ (reference sequence). The CDR3 has 15 amino acids. V dropped 2 bases and J dropped 1 base, with 9 bases sitting between them. Written as DNA, the CDR3 is TGTGCCAGCAGCTTACCGGCACCTTCCTACAATGAGCAGTTCTTC. Its protein is CASSLPAPSYNEQFF.